The count of the clone carrying this T cell receptor beta chain is one. The data derive from a study of blood T cell repertoires in COVID-19. The overall study: The study drew acute and convalescent COVID-19 samples from the United States, Italy and Spain.

V was cut by 5 bases and J by 0 bases, with 6 bases left in between. The CDR3 has 13 amino acids. Germline assignment: CDR1 SGHTA and CDR2 FQGNSA. The table came from immunoSEQ multiplex PCR; TCRdb's copy has only in-frame clones and leaves some out. This sample carries about 84,000 clones, 65% to 85% of them seen once, and the ten largest clones take 25% to 35%. Material for sequencing was peripheral blood. The sequence was collected from a woman older than 75 with acute or convalescent COVID-19. The chain uses TRBV7-2 and TRBJ2-3; D is unresolved. CDR3 sequence (DNA): TGTGCCAGCAGCCCCGCGAGCACAGATACGCAGTATTTT. Translation: CASSPASTDTQYF.